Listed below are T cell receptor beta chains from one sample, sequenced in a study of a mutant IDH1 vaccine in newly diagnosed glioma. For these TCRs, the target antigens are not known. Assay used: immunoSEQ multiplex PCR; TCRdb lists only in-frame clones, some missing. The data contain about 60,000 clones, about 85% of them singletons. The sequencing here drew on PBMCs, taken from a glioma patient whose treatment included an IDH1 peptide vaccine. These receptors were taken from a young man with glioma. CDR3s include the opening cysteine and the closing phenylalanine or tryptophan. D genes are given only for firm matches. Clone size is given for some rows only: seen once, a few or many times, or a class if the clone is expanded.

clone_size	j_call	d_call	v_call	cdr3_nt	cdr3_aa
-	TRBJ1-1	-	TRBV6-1	TGTGCCAGCAGAGCGACAGAGCCCCCCCCGTCAGCTTTCTTT	CASRATEPPPSAFF
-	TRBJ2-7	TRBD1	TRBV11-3	TGTGCCAGCAGTTCTCACAGGGGCTCCTACGAGCAGTACTTC	CASSSHRGSYEQYF
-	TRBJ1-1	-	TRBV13	TGTGCCAGCAGCCCCGGATTGAACACTGAAGCTTTCTTT	CASSPGLNTEAFF
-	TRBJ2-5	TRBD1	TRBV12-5	TGTGCTAGTGGTTTAATGATTTCGGAGACAGGGGAAGAGACCCAGTACTTC	CASGLMISETGEETQYF
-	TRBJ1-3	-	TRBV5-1	TGCGCCAGCAGCCGAGGACAAGTGGAGGACACCATATATTTT	CASSRGQVEDTIYF
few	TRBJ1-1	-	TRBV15	TGTGCCACCAGCAGCTCGGGGATGGAGGTAGACACTGAAGCTTTCTTT	CATSSSGMEVDTEAFF
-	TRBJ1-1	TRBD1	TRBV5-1	TGCGCCAGCAGCTTCACAGGGGATGGCACTGAAGCTTTCTTT	CASSFTGDGTEAFF
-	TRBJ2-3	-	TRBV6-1	TGTGCCAGCAGGGGACTTATTAGCACAGATACGCAGTATTTT	CASRGLISTDTQYF
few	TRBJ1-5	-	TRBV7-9	TGTGCCAGCAGCCCAAGTGGGGGGGCCCAGCATTTT	CASSPSGGAQHF
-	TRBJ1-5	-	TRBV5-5	TGTGCCAGCAGCTTGTTGGGGATCGGGACCCCGGGTCAGCCCCAGCATTTT	CASSLLGIGTPGQPQHF
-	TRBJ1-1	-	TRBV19	TGTGCCAGTGACCGGTGGGGGACTGAAGCTTTCTTT	CASDRWGTEAFF
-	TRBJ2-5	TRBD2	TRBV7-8	TGTGCCAGCAGCTTGGGACTAGCGGGGGGGCTGGAGACCCAGTACTTC	CASSLGLAGGLETQYF
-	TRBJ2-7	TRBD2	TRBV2	TGTGCCAGCGGCGGGACTACCATAGCGCAGGCCTACGAGCAGTACTTC	CASGGTTIAQAYEQYF
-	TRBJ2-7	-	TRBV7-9	TGTGCCAGCAGCCCGTCGCACAGCCTTACCTACGAGCAGTACTTC	CASSPSHSLTYEQYF
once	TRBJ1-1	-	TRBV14	TGTGCCAGCAGCCGATACGTTTCCCCCGAAGCTTTCTTT	CASSRYVSPEAFF
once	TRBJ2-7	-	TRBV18	TGTGCCAGCTCACTCACGGGGTATACCTACGAGCAGTACTTC	CASSLTGYTYEQYF